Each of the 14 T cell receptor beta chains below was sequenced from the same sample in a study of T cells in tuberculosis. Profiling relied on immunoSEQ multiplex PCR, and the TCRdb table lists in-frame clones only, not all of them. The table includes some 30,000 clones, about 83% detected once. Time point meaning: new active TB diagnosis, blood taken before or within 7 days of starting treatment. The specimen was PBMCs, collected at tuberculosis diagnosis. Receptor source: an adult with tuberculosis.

In nucleotides, the CDR3 is TGTGCCAGCAGCGTCGCGGGACAAGAGACCCAGTACTTC. Translated: CASSVAGQETQYF. The V call is TRBV9, the J call TRBJ2-5, with D perhaps matching TRBD2 (6 bases). Germline CDR1 and CDR2: SGDLS and YYNGEE. This CDR3 comprises 13 residues. The V and J ends lost 2 bases and 2 bases respectively, with 7 bases between them. The whole variable domain, remainder taken from reference TRBV9 and TRBJ2-5, is DSGVTQTPKHLITATGQRVTLRCSPRSGDLSVYWYQQSLDQGLQFLIQYYNGEERAKGNILERFSAQQFPDLHSELNLSSLELGDSALYFCASSVAGQETQYFGPGTRLLVL.

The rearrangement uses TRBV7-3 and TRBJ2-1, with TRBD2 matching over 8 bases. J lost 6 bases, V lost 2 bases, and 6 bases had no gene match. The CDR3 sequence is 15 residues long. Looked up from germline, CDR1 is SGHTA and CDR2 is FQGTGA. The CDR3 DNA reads TGTGCCAGCAGCTTAGTAAACGGGAGGGCCAATGAGCAGTTCTTC. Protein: CASSLVNGRANEQFF.

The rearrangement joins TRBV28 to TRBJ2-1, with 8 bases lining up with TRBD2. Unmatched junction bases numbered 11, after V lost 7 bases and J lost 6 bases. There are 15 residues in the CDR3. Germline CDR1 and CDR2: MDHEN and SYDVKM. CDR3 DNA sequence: TGTGCCAGCACCCTAGGGGCGGGAGGACGCAATGAGCAGTTCTTC. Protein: CASTLGAGGRNEQFF. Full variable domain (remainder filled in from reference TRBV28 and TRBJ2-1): DVKVTQSSRYLVKRTGEKVFLECVQDMDHENMFWYRQDPGLGLRLIYFSYDVKMKEKGDIPEGYSVSREKKERFSLILESASTNQTSMYLCASTLGAGGRNEQFFGPGTRLTVL.

The CDR3 coding sequence is TGTGCCAGTAGTATGATTGGGCAGGGTCCCAGTGAAGCTTTCTTT. This codes for CASSMIGQGPSEAFF. The rearrangement links TRBV19 to TRBJ1-1, with D possibly TRBD1 on 5 matching bases. The CDR3 spans 15 residues. CDR1 is LNHDA, CDR2 SQIVND, per germline (reference sequence). V lost 3 bases to trimming and J lost 7 bases, with 18 bases between them. Filled out from reference TRBV19 and TRBJ1-1, the complete variable domain reads DGGITQSPKYLFRKEGQNVTLSCEQNLNHDAMYWYRQDPGQGLRLIYYSQIVNDFQKGDIAEGYSVSREKKESFPLTVTSAQKNPTAFYLCASSMIGQGPSEAFFGQGTRLTVV.

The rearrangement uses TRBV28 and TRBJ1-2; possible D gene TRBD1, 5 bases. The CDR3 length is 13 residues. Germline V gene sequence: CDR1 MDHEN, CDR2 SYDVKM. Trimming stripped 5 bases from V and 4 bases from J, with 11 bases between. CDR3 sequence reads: CASSQDSIYGYTF. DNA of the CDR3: TGTGCCAGCAGTCAAGACAGTATCTATGGCTACACCTTC.

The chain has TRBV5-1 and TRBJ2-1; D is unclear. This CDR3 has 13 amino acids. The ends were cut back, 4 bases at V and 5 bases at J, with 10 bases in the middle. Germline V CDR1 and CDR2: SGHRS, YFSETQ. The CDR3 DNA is TGCGCCAGCAGCATATATATTAACAATGAGCAGTTCTTC. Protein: CASSIYINNEQFF.

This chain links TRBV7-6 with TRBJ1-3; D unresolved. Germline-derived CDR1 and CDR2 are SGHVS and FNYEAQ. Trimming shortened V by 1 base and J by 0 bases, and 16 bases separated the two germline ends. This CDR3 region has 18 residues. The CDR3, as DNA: TGTGCCAGCAGCTTAGTGGTCCAGGAAATAAGCTCTGGAAACACCATATATTTT. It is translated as CASSLVVQEISSGNTIYF.

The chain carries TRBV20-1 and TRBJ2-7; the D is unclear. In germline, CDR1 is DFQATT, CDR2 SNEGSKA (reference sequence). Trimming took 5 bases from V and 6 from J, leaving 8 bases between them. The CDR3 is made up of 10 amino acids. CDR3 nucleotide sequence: TGCAGTGCTTGGCTTACCGAGCAGTACTTC. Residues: CSAWLTEQYF.

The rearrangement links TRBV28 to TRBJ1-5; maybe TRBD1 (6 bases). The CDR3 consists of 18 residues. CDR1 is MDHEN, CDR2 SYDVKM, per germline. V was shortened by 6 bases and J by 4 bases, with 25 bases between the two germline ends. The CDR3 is CASSPGPRQGIWNQPQHF. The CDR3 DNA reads TGTGCCAGCAGCCCAGGGCCCCGGCAGGGGATCTGGAATCAGCCCCAGCATTTT.

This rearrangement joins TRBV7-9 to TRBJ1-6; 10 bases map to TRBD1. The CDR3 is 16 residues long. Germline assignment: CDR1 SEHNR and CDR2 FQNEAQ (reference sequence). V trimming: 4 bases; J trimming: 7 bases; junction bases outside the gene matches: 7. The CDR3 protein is CASSSGQGFFNSPLHF. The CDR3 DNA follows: TGTGCCAGCAGCTCGGGACAGGGGTTTTTCAATTCACCCCTCCACTTT.

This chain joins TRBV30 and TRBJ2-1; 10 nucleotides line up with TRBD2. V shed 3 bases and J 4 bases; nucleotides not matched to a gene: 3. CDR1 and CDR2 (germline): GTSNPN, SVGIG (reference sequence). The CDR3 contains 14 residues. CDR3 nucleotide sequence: TGTGCCTGGAGAACTAGCGGGATTTACAATGAGCAGTTCTTC. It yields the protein CAWRTSGIYNEQFF.

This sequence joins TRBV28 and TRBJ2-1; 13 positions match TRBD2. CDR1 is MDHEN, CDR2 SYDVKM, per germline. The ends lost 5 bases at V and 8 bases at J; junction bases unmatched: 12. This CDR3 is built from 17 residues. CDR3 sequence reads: CASSPGLAGPRRHEQFF. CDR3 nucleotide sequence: TGTGCCAGCAGTCCGGGACTAGCGGGACCCCGAAGACATGAGCAGTTCTTC.

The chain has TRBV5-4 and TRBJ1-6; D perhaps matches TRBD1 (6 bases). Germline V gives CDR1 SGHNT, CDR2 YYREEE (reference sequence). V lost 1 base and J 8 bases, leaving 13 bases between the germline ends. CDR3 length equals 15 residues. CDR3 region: CASSLRDKPYSPLHF. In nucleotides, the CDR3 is TGTGCCAGCAGCTTGAGGGACAAGCCTTATTCACCCCTCCACTTT.

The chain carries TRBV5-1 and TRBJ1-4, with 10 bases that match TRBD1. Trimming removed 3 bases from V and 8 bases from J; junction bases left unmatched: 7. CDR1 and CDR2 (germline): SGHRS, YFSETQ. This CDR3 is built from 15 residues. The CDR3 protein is CASSSTGTGVEKLFF. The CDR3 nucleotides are TGCGCCAGCAGCTCAACCGGGACAGGGGTAGAAAAACTGTTTTTT.